Described below is a single T cell receptor beta chain sequence and its context. Its matching antigen is unknown. The data were obtained in a study of T-cell reconstitution after alpha-beta-depleted transplantation in children. Study-wide findings and caveats: At the one-year point after transplant, T-cell counts and TCRbeta diversity were found to come mostly from T cells that had been newly produced.

The CDR3 consists of 12 residues. The germline V and J ends were trimmed by 5 bases and 0 bases, with 2 bases remaining between them. Germline-derived CDR1 and CDR2 are SGHTA and FQGNSA. Unique molecular identifiers were incorporated into the prepared TCRbeta library. MiXCR was run by TCRdb on the PCR reads, yielding one entry per CDR3 protein. The profile shows 45,000 or so distinct CDR3 sequences, roughly 50% of them singletons. V usage is TRBV7-2 and J usage is TRBJ1-3; no firm D call. The source was peripheral blood, collected before TCRalphabeta/CD19-depleted stem cell transplant. The receptor was derived from a boy under two years old with SCID, due to receive a stem cell transplant. CDR3 loop: CASSRSGNTIYF. CDR3 bases: TGTGCCAGCAGCCGCTCTGGAAACACCATATATTTT.